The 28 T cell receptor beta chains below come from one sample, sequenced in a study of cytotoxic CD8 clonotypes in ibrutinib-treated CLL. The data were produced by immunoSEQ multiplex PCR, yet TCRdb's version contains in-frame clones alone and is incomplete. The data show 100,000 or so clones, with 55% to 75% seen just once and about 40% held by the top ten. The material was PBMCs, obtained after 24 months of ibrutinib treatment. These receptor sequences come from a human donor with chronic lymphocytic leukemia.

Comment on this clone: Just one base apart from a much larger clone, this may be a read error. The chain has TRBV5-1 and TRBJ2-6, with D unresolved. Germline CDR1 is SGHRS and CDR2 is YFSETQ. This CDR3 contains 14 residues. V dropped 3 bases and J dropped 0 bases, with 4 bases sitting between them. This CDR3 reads CASSSDSGANVLTF. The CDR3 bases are TGCGCCAGCAGCTCGGACTCTGGGGCCAACGTCCTGACTTTC.

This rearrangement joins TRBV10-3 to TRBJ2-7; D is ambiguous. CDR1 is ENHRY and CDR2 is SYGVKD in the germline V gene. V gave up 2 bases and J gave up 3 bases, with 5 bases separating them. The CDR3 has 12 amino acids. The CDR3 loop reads CAISEPYYEQYF. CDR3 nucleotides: TGTGCCATCAGTGAGCCCTACTACGAGCAGTACTTC.

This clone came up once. The CDR3: CSVGRGSGAGELFF. CDR3 DNA sequence: TGCAGCGTTGGGCGGGGTTCCGGGGCCGGGGAGCTGTTTTTT. This rearrangement joins TRBV29-1 to TRBJ2-2, with a possible D match to TRBD2 (6 bases). CDR3 length: 14 residues. Germline V gene lookup returns CDR1 SQVTM and CDR2 ANQGSEA. With 4 bases removed from V and 6 bases from J, the gap between germline ends came to 15 bases.

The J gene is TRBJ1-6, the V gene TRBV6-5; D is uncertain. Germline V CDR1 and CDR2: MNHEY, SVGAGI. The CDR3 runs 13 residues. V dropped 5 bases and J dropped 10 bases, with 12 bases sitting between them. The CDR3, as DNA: TGTGCCAGCAGTACTAAGGTGGAGTCACCCCTCCACTTT. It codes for CASSTKVESPLHF.

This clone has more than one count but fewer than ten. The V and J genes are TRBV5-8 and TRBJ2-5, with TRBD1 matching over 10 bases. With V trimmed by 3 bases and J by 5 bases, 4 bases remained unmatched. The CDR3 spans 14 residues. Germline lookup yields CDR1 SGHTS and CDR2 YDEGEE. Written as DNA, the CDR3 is TGTGCCAGCAGCTCGCCGGACAGGGGGGAGACCCAGTACTTC. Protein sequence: CASSSPDRGETQYF. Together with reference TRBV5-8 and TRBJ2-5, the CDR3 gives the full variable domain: EAGVTQSPTHLIKTRGQQATLRCSPISGHTSVYWYQQALGLGLQFLLWYDEGEERNRGNFPPRFSGRQFPNYSSELNVNALELEDSALYLCASSSPDRGETQYFGPGTRLLVL.

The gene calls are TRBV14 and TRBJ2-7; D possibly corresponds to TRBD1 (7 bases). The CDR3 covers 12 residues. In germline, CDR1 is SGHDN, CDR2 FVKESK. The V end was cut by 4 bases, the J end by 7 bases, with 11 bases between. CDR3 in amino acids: CASSRQGLEQYF. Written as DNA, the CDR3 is TGTGCCAGCAGCCGACAGGGACTTGAGCAGTACTTC.

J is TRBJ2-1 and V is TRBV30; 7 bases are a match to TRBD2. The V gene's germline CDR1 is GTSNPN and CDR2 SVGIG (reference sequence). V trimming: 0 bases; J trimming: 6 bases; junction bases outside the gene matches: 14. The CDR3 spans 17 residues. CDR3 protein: CAWSVVKASGLFNEQFF. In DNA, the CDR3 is TGTGCCTGGAGTGTAGTAAAGGCTAGCGGCCTGTTCAATGAGCAGTTCTTC.

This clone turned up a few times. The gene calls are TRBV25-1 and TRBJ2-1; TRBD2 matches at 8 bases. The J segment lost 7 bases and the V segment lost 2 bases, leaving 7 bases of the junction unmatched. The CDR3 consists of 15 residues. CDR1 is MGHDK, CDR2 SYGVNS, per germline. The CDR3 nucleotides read TGTGCCAGCAGTGAAGTAAGGACTAGCATAAATGAGCAGTTCTTC. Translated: CASSEVRTSINEQFF.

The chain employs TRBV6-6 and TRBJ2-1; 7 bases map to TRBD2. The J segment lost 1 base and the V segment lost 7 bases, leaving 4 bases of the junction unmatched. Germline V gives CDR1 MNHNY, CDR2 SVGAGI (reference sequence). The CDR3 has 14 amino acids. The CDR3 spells CASISGGSYNEQFF. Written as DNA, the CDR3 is TGTGCCAGCATTTCCGGGGGGTCCTACAATGAGCAGTTCTTC.

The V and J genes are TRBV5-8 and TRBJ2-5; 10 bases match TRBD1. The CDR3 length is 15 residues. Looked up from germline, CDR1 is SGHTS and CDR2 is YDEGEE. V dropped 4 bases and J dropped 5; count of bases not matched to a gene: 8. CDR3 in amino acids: CASSPGDRGRETQYF. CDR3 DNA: TGTGCCAGCAGCCCGGGGGACAGGGGTAGGGAGACCCAGTACTTC.

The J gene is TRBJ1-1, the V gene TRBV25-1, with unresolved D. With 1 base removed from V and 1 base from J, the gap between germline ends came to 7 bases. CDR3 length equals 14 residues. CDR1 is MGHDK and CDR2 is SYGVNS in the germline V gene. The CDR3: CASSESVENTEAFF. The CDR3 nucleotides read TGTGCCAGCAGTGAATCGGTAGAGAACACTGAAGCTTTCTTT. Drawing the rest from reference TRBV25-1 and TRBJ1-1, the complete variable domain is EADIYQTPRYLVIGTGKKITLECSQTMGHDKMYWYQQDPGMELHLIHYSYGVNSTEKGDLSSESTVSRIRTEHFPLTLESARPSHTSQYLCASSESVENTEAFFGQGTRLTVV.

CDR3 residues: CASSAGTILQETQYF. The CDR3 DNA follows: TGCGCCAGCAGCGCGGGGACTATACTCCAAGAGACCCAGTACTTC. V and J are TRBV5-1 and TRBJ2-5, with 7 nucleotides matching TRBD2. This CDR3 is 15 amino acids long. Germline values: CDR1 SGHRS, CDR2 YFSETQ. J gave up 1 base and V 4 bases, and 7 bases lay outside the gene matches.

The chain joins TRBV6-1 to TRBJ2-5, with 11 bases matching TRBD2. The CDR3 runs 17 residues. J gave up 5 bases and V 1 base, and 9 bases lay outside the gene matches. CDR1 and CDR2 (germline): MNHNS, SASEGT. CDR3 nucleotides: TGTGCCAGCAGTGAAGACACCCTAGCGGGGGGTCCGGAGACCCAGTACTTC. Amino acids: CASSEDTLAGGPETQYF.

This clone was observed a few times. The CDR3 bases are TGTGCCAGTAGTAGGGGGCAAATGAACACTGAAGCTTTCTTT. Its translation is CASSRGQMNTEAFF. This chain uses TRBV19 with TRBJ1-1, with D perhaps matching TRBD1 (6 bases). V lost 4 bases to trimming and J lost 0 bases, with 9 bases between them. The CDR3 consists of 14 residues. Germline V lookup: CDR1 LNHDA, CDR2 SQIVND (reference sequence).

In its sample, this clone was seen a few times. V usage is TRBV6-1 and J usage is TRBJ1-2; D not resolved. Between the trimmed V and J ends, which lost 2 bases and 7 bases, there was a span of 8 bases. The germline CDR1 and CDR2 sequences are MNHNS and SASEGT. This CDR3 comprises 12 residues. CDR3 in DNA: TGTGCCAGCAGTGAAATCCAATTTGGCTACACCTTC. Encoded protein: CASSEIQFGYTF.

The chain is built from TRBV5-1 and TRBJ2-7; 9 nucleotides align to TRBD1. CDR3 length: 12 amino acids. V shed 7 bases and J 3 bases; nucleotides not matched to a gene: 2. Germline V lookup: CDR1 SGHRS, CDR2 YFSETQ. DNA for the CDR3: TGCGCCAGCGGGACAGGGAACTACGAGCAGTACTTC. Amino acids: CASGTGNYEQYF. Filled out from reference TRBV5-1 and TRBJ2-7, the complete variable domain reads KAGVTQTPRYLIKTRGQQVTLSCSPISGHRSVSWYQQTPGQGLQFLFEYFSETQRNKGNFPGRFSGRQFSNSRSEMNVSTLELGDSALYLCASGTGNYEQYFGPGTRLTVT.

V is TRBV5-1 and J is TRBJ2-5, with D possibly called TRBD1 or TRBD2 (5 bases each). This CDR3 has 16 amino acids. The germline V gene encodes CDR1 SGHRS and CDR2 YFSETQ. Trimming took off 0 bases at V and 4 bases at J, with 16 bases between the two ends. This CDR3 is CASSLAGRVRGETQYF. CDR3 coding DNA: TGCGCCAGCAGCTTGGCGGGACGGGTACGGGGAGAGACCCAGTACTTC.

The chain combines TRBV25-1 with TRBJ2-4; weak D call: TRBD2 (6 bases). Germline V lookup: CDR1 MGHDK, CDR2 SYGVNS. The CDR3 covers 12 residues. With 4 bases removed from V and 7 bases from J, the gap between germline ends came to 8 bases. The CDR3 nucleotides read TGTGCCAGCAGTGGGGACTCTAACATTCAGTACTTC. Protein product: CASSGDSNIQYF.

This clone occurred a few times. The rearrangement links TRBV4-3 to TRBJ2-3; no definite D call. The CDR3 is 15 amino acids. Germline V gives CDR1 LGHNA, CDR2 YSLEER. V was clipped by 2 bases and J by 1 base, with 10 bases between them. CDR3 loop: CASSQLPEGTDTQYF. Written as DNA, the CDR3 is TGCGCCAGCAGCCAACTCCCCGAGGGCACAGATACGCAGTATTTT.

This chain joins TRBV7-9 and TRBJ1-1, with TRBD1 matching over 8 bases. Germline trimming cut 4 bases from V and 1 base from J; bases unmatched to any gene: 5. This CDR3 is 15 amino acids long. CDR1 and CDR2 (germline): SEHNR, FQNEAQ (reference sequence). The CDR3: CASSSPDRGNTEAFF. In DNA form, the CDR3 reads TGTGCCAGCAGCTCCCCCGACAGGGGGAACACTGAAGCTTTCTTT.

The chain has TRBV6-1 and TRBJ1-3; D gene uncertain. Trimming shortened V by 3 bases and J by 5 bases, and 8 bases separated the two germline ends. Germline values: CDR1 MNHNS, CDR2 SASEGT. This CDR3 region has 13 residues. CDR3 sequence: CASSDPPRNTIYF. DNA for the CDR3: TGTGCCAGCAGTGACCCCCCTCGAAACACCATATATTTT.

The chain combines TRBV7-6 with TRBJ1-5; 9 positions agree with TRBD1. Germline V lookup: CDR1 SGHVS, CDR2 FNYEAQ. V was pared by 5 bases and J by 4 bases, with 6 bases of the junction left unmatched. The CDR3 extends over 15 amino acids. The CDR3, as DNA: TGTGCCAGCAGCCGGGGGACAGGGAGGAATCAGCCCCAGCATTTT. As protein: CASSRGTGRNQPQHF.

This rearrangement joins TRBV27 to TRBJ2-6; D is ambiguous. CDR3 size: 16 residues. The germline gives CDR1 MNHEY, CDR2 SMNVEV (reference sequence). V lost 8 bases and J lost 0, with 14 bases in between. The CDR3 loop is CASSGRTSSGANVLTF. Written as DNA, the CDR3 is TGTGCCAGCTCCGGACGGACCTCCTCTGGGGCCAACGTCCTGACTTTC. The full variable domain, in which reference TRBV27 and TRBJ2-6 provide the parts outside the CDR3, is EAQVTQNPRYLITVTGKKLTVTCSQNMNHEYMSWYRQDPGLGLRQIYYSMNVEVTDKGDVPEGYKVSRKEKRNFPLILESPSPNQTSLYFCASSGRTSSGANVLTFGAGSRLTVL.

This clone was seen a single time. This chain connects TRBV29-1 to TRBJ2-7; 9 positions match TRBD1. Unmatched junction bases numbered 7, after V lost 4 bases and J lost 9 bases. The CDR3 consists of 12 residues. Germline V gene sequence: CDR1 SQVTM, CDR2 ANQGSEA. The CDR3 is CSVGGDRAVQYF. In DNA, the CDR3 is TGCAGCGTTGGTGGGGACAGGGCGGTGCAGTACTTC.

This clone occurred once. CDR3 in DNA: TGTGCCAGCAGCCCAAATGACCTGGCGGAGACCCAGTACTTC. Its translation is CASSPNDLAETQYF. The chain recombines TRBV7-2 with TRBJ2-5; D not certain. The CDR3 totals 14 residues. Germline-derived CDR1 and CDR2 are SGHTA and FQGNSA. Trimming cost V 5 bases and J 5 bases, with 15 bases left between them.

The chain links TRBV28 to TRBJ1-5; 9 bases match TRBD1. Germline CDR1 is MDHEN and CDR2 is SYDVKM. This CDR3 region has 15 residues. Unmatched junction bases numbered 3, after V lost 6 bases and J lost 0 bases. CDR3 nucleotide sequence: TGTGCCAGCAGCCAGGACAGGGGTAGCAATCAGCCCCAGCATTTT. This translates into CASSQDRGSNQPQHF. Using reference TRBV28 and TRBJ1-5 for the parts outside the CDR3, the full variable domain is DVKVTQSSRYLVKRTGEKVFLECVQDMDHENMFWYRQDPGLGLRLIYFSYDVKMKEKGDIPEGYSVSREKKERFSLILESASTNQTSMYLCASSQDRGSNQPQHFGDGTRLSIL.

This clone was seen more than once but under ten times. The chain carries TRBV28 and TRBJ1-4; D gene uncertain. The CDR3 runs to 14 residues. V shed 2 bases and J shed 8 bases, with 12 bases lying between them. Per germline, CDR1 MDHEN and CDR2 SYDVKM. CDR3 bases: TGTGCCAGCAGTTTACAACGGACCTCCGAAAAACTGTTTTTT. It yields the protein CASSLQRTSEKLFF.

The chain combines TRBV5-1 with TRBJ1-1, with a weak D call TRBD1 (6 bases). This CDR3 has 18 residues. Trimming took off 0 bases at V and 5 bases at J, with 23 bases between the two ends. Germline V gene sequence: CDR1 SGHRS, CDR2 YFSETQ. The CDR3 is CASSLEGRPGDELTEAFF. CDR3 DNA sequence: TGCGCCAGCAGCTTGGAGGGGAGGCCAGGGGACGAATTAACTGAAGCTTTCTTT.